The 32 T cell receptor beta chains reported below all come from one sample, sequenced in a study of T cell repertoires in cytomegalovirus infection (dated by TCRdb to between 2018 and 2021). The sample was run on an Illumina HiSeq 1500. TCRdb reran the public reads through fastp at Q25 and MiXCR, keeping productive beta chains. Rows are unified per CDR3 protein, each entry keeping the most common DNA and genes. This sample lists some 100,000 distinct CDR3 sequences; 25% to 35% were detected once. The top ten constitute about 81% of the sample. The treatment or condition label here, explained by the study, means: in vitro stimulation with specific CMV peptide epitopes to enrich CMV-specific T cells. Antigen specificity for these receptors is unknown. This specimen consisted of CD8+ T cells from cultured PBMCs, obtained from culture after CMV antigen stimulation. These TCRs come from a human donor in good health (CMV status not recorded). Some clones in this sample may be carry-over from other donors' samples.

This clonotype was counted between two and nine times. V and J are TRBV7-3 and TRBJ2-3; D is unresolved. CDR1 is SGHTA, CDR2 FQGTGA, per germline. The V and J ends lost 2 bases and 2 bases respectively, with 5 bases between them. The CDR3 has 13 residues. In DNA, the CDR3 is TGTGCCAGCAGCTTAGCACCCACAGATACGCAGTATTTT. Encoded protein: CASSLAPTDTQYF.

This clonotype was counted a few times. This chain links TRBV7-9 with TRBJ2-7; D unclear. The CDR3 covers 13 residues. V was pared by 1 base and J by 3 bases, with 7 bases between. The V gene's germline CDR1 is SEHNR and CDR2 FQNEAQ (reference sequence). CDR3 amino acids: CASSLVTVYEQYF. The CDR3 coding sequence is TGTGCCAGCAGCTTAGTCACGGTCTACGAGCAGTACTTC.

This chain's CDR3 is CASSQRTGAYANTGELFF. The CDR3 nucleotides are TGCGCCAGCAGCCAAAGGACAGGGGCCTACGCGAACACCGGGGAGCTGTTTTTT. V gene TRBV4-1 combines with J gene TRBJ2-2, with 9 positions matching TRBD1. CDR3 length: 18 residues. CDR1 is MGHRA and CDR2 is YSYEKL in the germline V gene. V was pared by 2 bases and J by 0 bases, with 7 bases of the junction left unmatched.

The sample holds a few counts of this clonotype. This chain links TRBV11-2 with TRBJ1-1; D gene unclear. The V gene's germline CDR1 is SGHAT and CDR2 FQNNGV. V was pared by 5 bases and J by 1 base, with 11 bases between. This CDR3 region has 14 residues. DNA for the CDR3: TGTGCCAGCAGCATGACCGTCGGGAACACTGAAGCTTTCTTT. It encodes CASSMTVGNTEAFF. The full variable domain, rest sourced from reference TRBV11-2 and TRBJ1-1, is EAGVAQSPRYKIIEKRQSVAFWCNPISGHATLYWYQQILGQGPKLLIQFQNNGVVDDSQLPKDRFSAERLKGVDSTLKIQPAKLEDSAVYLCASSMTVGNTEAFFGQGTRLTVV.

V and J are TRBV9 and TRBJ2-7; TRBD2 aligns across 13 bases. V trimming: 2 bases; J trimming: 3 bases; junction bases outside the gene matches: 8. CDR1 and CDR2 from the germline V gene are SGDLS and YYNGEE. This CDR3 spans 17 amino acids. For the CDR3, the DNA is TGTGCCAGCAGCGTGGGCCATGGACTAGCGGGGGACTACGAGCAGTACTTC. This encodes CASSVGHGLAGDYEQYF.

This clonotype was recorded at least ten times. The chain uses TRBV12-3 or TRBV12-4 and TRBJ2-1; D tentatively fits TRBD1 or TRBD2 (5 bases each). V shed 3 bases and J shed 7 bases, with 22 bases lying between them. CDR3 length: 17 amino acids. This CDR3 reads CASSFIFGHGEGNEQFF. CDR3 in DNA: TGTGCCAGCAGTTTTATATTCGGACACGGAGAGGGAAATGAGCAGTTCTTC.

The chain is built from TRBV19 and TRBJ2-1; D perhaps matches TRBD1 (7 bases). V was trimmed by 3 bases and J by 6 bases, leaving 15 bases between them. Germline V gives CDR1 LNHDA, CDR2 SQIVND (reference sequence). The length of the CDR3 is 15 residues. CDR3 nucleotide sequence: TGTGCCAGTAGTATCGGGTCAGGGGGACTCAATGAGCAGTTCTTC. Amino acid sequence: CASSIGSGGLNEQFF.

Written as DNA, the CDR3 is TGTGCCAGCAGCTTACGTTTTTGGGGATTGGACTCTGGGGCCAACGTCCTGACTTTC. Translated, it gives CASSLRFWGLDSGANVLTF. V usage is TRBV7-6 and J usage is TRBJ2-6; D is unresolved. Trimming took 2 bases from V and 0 from J, leaving 17 bases between them. The CDR3 spans 19 residues. Germline V gene sequence: CDR1 SGHVS, CDR2 FNYEAQ.

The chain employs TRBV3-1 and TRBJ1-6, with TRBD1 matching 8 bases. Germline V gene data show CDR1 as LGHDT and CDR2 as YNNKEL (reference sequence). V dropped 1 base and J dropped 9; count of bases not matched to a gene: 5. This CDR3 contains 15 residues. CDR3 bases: TGTGCCAGCAGCCAAGGGACAGGGCCTATTTCACCCCTCCACTTT. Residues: CASSQGTGPISPLHF. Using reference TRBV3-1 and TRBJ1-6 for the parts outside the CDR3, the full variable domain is DTAVSQTPKYLVTQMGNDKSIKCEQNLGHDTMYWYKQDSKKFLKIMFSYNNKELIINETVPNRFSPKSPDKAHLNLHINSLELGDSAVYFCASSQGTGPISPLHFGNGTRLTVT.

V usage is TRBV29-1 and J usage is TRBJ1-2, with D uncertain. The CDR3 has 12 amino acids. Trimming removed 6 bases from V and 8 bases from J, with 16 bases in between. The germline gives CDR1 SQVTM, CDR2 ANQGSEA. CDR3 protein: CSVGPEEGGYTF. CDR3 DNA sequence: TGCAGCGTCGGACCCGAGGAAGGCGGCTACACCTTC.

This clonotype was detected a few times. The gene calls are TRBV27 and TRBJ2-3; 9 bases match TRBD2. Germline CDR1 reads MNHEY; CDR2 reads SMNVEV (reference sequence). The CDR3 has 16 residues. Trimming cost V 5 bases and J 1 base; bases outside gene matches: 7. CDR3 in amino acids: CASSPQLAGGTDTQYF. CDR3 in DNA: TGTGCCAGCAGTCCACAACTAGCGGGTGGCACAGATACGCAGTATTTT.

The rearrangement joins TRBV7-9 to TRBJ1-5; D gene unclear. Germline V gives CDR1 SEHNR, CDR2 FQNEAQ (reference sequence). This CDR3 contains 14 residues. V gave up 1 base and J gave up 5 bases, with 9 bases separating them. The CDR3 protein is CASSLGVGDQPQHF. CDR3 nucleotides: TGTGCCAGCAGCTTAGGGGTGGGAGATCAGCCCCAGCATTTT.

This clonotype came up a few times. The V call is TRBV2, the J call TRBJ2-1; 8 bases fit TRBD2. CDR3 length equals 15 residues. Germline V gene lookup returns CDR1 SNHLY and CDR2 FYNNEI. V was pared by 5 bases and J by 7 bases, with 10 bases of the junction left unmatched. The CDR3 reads CASSPFSGGANEQFF. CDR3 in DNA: TGTGCCAGCAGTCCTTTTTCCGGGGGGGCTAATGAGCAGTTCTTC.

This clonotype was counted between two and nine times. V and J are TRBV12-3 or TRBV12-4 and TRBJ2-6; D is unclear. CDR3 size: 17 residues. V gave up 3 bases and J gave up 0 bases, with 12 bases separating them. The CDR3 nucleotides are TGTGCCAGCAGTTTCCCAGCCTCTAGCTCTGGGGCCAACGTCCTGACTTTC. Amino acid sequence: CASSFPASSSGANVLTF.

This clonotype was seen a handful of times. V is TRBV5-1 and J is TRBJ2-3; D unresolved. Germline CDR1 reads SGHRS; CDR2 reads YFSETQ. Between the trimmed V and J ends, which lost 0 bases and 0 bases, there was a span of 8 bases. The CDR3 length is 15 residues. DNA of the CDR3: TGCGCCAGCAGCTTGGCCATACCTAGCACAGATACGCAGTATTTT. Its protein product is CASSLAIPSTDTQYF.

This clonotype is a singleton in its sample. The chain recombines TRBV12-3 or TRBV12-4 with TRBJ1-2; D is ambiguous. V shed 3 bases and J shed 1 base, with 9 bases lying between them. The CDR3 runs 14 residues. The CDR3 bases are TGTGCCAGCAGTTTGGACGGGGTTAACTATGGCTACACCTTC. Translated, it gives CASSLDGVNYGYTF.

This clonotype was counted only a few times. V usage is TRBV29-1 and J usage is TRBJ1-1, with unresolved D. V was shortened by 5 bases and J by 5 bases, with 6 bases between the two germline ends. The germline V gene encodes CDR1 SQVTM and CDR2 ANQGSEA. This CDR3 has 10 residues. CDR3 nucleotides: TGCAGCGTTACGAGGACTGAAGCTTTCTTT. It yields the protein CSVTRTEAFF. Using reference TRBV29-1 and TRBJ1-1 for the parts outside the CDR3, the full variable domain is SAVISQKPSRDICQRGTSLTIQCQVDSQVTMMFWYRQQPGQSLTLIATANQGSEATYESGFVIDKFPISRPNLTFSTLTVSNMSPEDSSIYLCSVTRTEAFFGQGTRLTVV.

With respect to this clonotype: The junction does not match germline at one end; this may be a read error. This chain's CDR3 is CASSSPTSGGLDMQYF. In DNA form, the CDR3 reads TGTGCCAGCAGCTCCCCGACTAGCGGGGGGTTAGATATGCAGTATTTT. V gene TRBV11-2 combines with J gene TRBJ2-3; 13 bases agree with TRBD2. The V gene's germline CDR1 is SGHAT and CDR2 FQNNGV. This CDR3 contains 16 residues.

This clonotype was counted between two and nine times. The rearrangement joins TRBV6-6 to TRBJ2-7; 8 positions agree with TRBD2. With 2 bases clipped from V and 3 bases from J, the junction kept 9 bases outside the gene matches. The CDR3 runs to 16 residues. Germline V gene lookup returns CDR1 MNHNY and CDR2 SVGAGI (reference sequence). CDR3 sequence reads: CASSYGVAGSFYEQYF. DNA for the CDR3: TGTGCCAGCAGTTACGGGGTAGCGGGGAGTTTCTACGAGCAGTACTTC.

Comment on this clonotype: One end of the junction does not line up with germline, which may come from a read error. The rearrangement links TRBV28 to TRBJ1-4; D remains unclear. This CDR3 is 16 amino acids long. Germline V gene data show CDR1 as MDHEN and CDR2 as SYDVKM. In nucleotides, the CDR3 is TGTGCCAGCAGTTCCAGGAATTATGCAACTAATGAAAAACTGTTTTTC. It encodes CASSSRNYATNEKLFF.

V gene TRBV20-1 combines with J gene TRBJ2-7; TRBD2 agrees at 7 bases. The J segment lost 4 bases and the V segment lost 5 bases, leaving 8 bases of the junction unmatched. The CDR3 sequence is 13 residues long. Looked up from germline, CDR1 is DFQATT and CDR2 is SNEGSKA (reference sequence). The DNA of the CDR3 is TGCAGTGCTGGCGACGGGGGGATTTACGAGCAGTACTTC. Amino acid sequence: CSAGDGGIYEQYF.

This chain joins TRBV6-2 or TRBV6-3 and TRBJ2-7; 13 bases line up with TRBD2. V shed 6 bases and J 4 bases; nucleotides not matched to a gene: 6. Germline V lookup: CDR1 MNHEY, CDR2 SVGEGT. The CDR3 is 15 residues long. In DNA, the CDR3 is TGTGCCAGCAGCGTGACTAGCGGGGGGCCTTACGAGCAGTACTTC. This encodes CASSVTSGGPYEQYF.

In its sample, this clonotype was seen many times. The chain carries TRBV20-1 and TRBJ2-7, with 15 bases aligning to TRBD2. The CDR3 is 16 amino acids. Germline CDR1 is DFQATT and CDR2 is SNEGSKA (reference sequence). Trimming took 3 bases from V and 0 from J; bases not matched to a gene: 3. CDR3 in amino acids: CSARGLAGGSSYEQYF. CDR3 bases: TGCAGTGCTAGGGGACTAGCGGGGGGTTCCTCCTACGAGCAGTACTTC.

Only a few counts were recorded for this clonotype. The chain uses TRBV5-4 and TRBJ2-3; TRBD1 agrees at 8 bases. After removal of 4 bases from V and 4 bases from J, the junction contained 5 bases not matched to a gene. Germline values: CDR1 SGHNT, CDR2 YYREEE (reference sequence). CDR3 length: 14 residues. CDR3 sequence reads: CASSDLTGADTQYF. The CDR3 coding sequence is TGTGCCAGCAGCGACCTGACAGGGGCAGATACGCAGTATTTT. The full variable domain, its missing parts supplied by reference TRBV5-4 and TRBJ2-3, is ETGVTQSPTHLIKTRGQQVTLRCSSQSGHNTVSWYQQALGQGPQFIFQYYREEENGRGNFPPRFSGLQFPNYSSELNVNALELDDSALYLCASSDLTGADTQYFGPGTRLTVL.

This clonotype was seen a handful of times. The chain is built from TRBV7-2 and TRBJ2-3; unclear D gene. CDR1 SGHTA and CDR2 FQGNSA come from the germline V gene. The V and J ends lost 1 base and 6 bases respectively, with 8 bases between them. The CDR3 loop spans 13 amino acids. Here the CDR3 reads CASSLVTADTQYF. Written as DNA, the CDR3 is TGTGCCAGCAGCTTAGTAACAGCGGATACGCAGTATTTT.

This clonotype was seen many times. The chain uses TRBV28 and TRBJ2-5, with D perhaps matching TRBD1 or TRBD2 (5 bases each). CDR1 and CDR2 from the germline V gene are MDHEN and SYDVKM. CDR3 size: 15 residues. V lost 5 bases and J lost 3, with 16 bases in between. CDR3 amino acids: CASSPLDSVEETQYF. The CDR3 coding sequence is TGTGCCAGCAGTCCACTAGACAGCGTAGAAGAGACCCAGTACTTC.

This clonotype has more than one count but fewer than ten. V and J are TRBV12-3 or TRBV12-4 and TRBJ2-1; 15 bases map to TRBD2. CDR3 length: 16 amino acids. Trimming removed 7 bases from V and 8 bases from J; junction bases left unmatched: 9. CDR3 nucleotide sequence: TGTGCCAGCACCGGACTAGCGGGGGGGCTTTCGGATGAGCAGTTCTTC. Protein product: CASTGLAGGLSDEQFF.

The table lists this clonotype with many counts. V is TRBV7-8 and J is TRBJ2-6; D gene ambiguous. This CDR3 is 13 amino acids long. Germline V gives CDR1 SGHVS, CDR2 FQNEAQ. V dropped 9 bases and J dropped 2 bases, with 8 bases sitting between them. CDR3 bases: TGTGCCAGTTCACCGCCTGGGGCCAACGTCCTGACTTTC. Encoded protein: CASSPPGANVLTF.

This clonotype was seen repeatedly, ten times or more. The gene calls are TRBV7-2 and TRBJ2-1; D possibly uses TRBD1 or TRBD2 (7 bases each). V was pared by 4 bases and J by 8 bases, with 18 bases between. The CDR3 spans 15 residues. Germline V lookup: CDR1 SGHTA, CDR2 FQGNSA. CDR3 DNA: TGTGCCAGCAGCTCCTCCTCAGGGGGGGCTTATGAGCAGTTCTTC. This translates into CASSSSSGGAYEQFF.

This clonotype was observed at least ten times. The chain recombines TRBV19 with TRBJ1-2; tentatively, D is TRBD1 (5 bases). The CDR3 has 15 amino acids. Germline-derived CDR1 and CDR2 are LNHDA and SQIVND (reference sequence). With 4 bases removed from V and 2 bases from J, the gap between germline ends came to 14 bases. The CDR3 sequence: CASSTYLQENYGYTF. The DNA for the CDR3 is TGTGCCAGTAGTACATACCTACAGGAAAACTATGGCTACACCTTC.

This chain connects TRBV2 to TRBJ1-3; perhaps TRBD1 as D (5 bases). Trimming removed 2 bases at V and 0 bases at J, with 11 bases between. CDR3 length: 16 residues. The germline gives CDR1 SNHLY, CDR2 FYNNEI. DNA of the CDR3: TGTGCCAGCAGTGAATCATACAGGAGCTCTGGAAACACCATATATTTT. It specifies CASSESYRSSGNTIYF.

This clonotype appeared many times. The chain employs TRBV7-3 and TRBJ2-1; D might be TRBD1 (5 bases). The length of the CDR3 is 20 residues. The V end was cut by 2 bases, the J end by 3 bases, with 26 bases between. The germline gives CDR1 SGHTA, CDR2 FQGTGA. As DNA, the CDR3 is TGTGCCAGCAGCTTATCAGGGTCCAGCAAATGGGAACACTTCTACAATGAGCAGTTCTTC. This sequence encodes CASSLSGSSKWEHFYNEQFF.